Below, one T cell receptor (beta chain) is given with its context. Matched for age and sex, the controls were healthy donors. After extraction with the RNeasy kit, roughly 0.45 to 1 ug of the RNA was reverse transcribed using random hexamers. The amplification used immunoSEQ multiplex PCR on TCR beta CDR3; it spanned 54 Vbeta and 13 Jbeta. A single record per CDR3 protein comes from TCRdb applying MiXCR to the immunoSEQ multiplex PCR reads. The data contain 150,000 to 200,000 distinct CDR3 sequences, about 95% of them singletons. The data originate from a study of CD8 T cells in Susac syndrome. With V trimmed by 4 bases and J by 2 bases, 12 bases remained unmatched. The CDR3 runs 16 residues. CDR1 is DFQATT and CDR2 is SNEGSKA in the germline V gene (reference sequence).

The origin of this receptor is a human donor in good health. The material sequenced was CD4+ T cells from PBMCs. V and J are TRBV20-1 and TRBJ2-3, with TRBD2 matching 7 bases. The CDR3, as DNA: TGCAGTGCTAAACGGGGGGAGGCGGGGTTCACAGATACGCAGTATTTT. It specifies CSAKRGEAGFTDTQYF.